This section outlines one TCR beta chain sequence together with its context. This sample stems from a study of Ad26.COV2.S vaccination and SARS-CoV-2 variants. The treatment is: roughly 20 received Ad26.COV2.S at low or high dose, single or two shots; roughly 5 received placebo; per-sample allocation not given. Samples were taken on day 63 after the first vaccine or placebo injection. The table came from immunoSEQ multiplex PCR; TCRdb's copy has only in-frame clones and leaves some out. This sample has 440,000 or so clones, with about 90% found just once. CDR3 length: 14 residues. Trimming cost V 5 bases and J 5 bases, with 12 bases left between them. Germline CDR1 and CDR2: MNHNY and SVGAGI (reference sequence).

This material consisted of peripheral blood, taken in a trial of Ad26.COV2.S vaccine versus placebo. This sequence joins TRBV6-6 and TRBJ1-4; perhaps TRBD1 as D (6 bases). The sequence was collected from a person aged 18-65 years who received the Ad26.COV2.S COVID-19 vaccine or a placebo. CDR3 protein: CASSERTDNEKLFF. The CDR3 DNA is TGTGCCAGCAGTGAGAGGACAGACAATGAAAAACTGTTTTTT.